The rows below give T cell receptor beta chains drawn from one sample of a study of blood T cell repertoires in COVID-19. The table came from immunoSEQ multiplex PCR; TCRdb's copy has only in-frame clones and leaves some out. Counted here are 150,000 to 200,000 clones, less than 85% occurring once; the ten biggest clones make up 18%. The sequencing input was PBMCs or T cells enriched from blood (not recorded which). These TCRs come from a man aged 55 to 70 who had recovered from COVID-19. Each CDR3 is given with its conserved first and last residue. D genes are given only for firm matches. Expanded clones get a size class; other rows say once, few or many, or leave the size out.

d_call: TRBD2; v_call: TRBV7-9; j_call: TRBJ2-3; clone_size: .; cdr3_nt: TGTGCCAGCAGCTTAGCGGGAGGGAGCACAGATACGCAGTATTTT; cdr3_aa: CASSLAGGSTDTQYF
d_call: .; v_call: TRBV7-8; j_call: TRBJ1-1; clone_size: .; cdr3_nt: TGTGCCAGCAGCTTAGTAGGGGGAAGGGAAGCTTTCTTT; cdr3_aa: CASSLVGGREAFF
d_call: TRBD2; v_call: TRBV28; j_call: TRBJ2-7; clone_size: .; cdr3_nt: TGTGCCAGCAGACTAGCGGGAGCGGCCTACGAGCAGTACTTC; cdr3_aa: CASRLAGAAYEQYF
d_call: .; v_call: TRBV5-1; j_call: TRBJ2-5; clone_size: .; cdr3_nt: TGCGCCAGCAGCTTCGGTGGAGGTGGAGAGACCCAGTACTTC; cdr3_aa: CASSFGGGGETQYF
d_call: .; v_call: TRBV28; j_call: TRBJ2-7; clone_size: .; cdr3_nt: TGTGCCAGCAGTGTGTATCTGAGACAGAACCCCTACGAGCAGTACTTC; cdr3_aa: CASSVYLRQNPYEQYF
d_call: TRBD1; v_call: TRBV28; j_call: TRBJ1-2; clone_size: .; cdr3_nt: TGTGCCAGCAGTTCAGTCAGTCAACAGGGGAAGCTAACTAACTATGGCTACACCTTC; cdr3_aa: CASSSVSQQGKLTNYGYTF
d_call: TRBD2; v_call: TRBV19; j_call: TRBJ2-7; clone_size: .; cdr3_nt: TGTGCCAGTAGTGTCCAACTAGCGGGAGGCTACGAGCAGTACTTC; cdr3_aa: CASSVQLAGGYEQYF
d_call: TRBD1; v_call: TRBV24-1; j_call: TRBJ2-1; clone_size: .; cdr3_nt: TGTGCCACCAGTATTGGGACAGGGGGCACGGATGAGCAGTTCTTC; cdr3_aa: CATSIGTGGTDEQFF
d_call: TRBD1; v_call: TRBV30; j_call: TRBJ1-2; clone_size: .; cdr3_nt: TGTGCCTGGGACAGGGGATTGGGAGGCTATGGCTACACCTTC; cdr3_aa: CAWDRGLGGYGYTF
d_call: TRBD1; v_call: TRBV11-3; j_call: TRBJ2-7; clone_size: few; cdr3_nt: TGTGCCAGCAGCTTAGGGGACAGGGTGGTCTACTGCTCTAGGTTCTACGAGCAGTACTTC; cdr3_aa: CASSLGDRVVYCSRFYEQYF
d_call: TRBD1; v_call: TRBV5-1; j_call: TRBJ1-2; clone_size: .; cdr3_nt: TGCGCCAGCAGCTTGGCCCAGGGGGCCTATGGCTACACCTTC; cdr3_aa: CASSLAQGAYGYTF
d_call: .; v_call: TRBV27; j_call: TRBJ1-5; clone_size: .; cdr3_nt: TGTGCCAGCAGTTTATCGGGAGTTTTCTATAGCAATCAGCCCCAGCATTTT; cdr3_aa: CASSLSGVFYSNQPQHF
d_call: TRBD1; v_call: TRBV5-1; j_call: TRBJ1-6; clone_size: few; cdr3_nt: TGCGCCAGCAGGACGACAGGGTACTCACCCCTCCACTTT; cdr3_aa: CASRTTGYSPLHF
d_call: .; v_call: TRBV28; j_call: TRBJ2-3; clone_size: .; cdr3_nt: TGTGCCAGCAGTTTAGGGCAGGCCACAGATACGCAGTATTTT; cdr3_aa: CASSLGQATDTQYF
d_call: TRBD2; v_call: TRBV28; j_call: TRBJ2-7; clone_size: .; cdr3_nt: TGTGCCAGCAGTTTGTTAACTAGCGGTTACTACGAGCAGTACTTC; cdr3_aa: CASSLLTSGYYEQYF
d_call: .; v_call: TRBV12-3/TRBV12-4; j_call: TRBJ1-1; clone_size: few; cdr3_nt: TGTGCCAGCAGCCCACTAGAGTACACTGAAGCTTTCTTT; cdr3_aa: CASSPLEYTEAFF
d_call: .; v_call: TRBV19; j_call: TRBJ2-1; clone_size: .; cdr3_nt: TGTGCCAGTAGTATGGAACCTACAGGTTACGCCTACAATGAGCAGTTCTTC; cdr3_aa: CASSMEPTGYAYNEQFF
d_call: .; v_call: TRBV18; j_call: TRBJ1-1; clone_size: .; cdr3_nt: TGTGCCAGCTCAACCGGGAACACTGAAGCTTTCTTT; cdr3_aa: CASSTGNTEAFF
d_call: TRBD1; v_call: TRBV7-9; j_call: TRBJ1-5; clone_size: .; cdr3_nt: TGTGCCAGCAGCCAGGGGGCAGGGGGTGCCTATAGCAATCAGCCCCAGCATTTT; cdr3_aa: CASSQGAGGAYSNQPQHF
d_call: TRBD1; v_call: TRBV30; j_call: TRBJ2-7; clone_size: .; cdr3_nt: TGTGCCTGGACCCAACAGGGGCATGAGTCCGAGCAGTACTTC; cdr3_aa: CAWTQQGHESEQYF
d_call: TRBD2; v_call: TRBV2; j_call: TRBJ2-5; clone_size: .; cdr3_nt: TGTGCCAAGACTTCGACTAGCGGGGGCCAAGAGACCCAGTACTTC; cdr3_aa: CAKTSTSGGQETQYF
d_call: .; v_call: TRBV18; j_call: TRBJ1-2; clone_size: .; cdr3_nt: TGTGCCAGCTCACCACTACTCGACAGTGACTATGGCTACACCTTC; cdr3_aa: CASSPLLDSDYGYTF
d_call: TRBD1; v_call: TRBV19; j_call: TRBJ2-2; clone_size: .; cdr3_nt: TGTGCCAGTACCTGGGGACAGGGGGTCACCGGGGAGCTGTTTTTT; cdr3_aa: CASTWGQGVTGELFF
d_call: .; v_call: TRBV6-1; j_call: TRBJ1-2; clone_size: .; cdr3_nt: TGTGCCAGCAGTGAAGGGGCAGGGAGGAACTATGGCTACACCTTC; cdr3_aa: CASSEGAGRNYGYTF
d_call: TRBD1; v_call: TRBV11-2; j_call: TRBJ1-1; clone_size: .; cdr3_nt: TGTGCCAGCACCCCCCGGGACAGGGAAACTGAAGCTTTCTTT; cdr3_aa: CASTPRDRETEAFF
d_call: TRBD1; v_call: TRBV27; j_call: TRBJ2-7; clone_size: .; cdr3_nt: TGTGCCAGCAGGTCTTTAGGACAGGGCCACGAGCAGTACTTC; cdr3_aa: CASRSLGQGHEQYF
d_call: .; v_call: TRBV6-6; j_call: TRBJ2-7; clone_size: .; cdr3_nt: TGTGCCAGCATCGCCGGGAAGGGCCGCGAGCAGTACTTC; cdr3_aa: CASIAGKGREQYF
d_call: TRBD2; v_call: TRBV5-6; j_call: TRBJ2-7; clone_size: .; cdr3_nt: TGTGCCAGCAGCTTCCTAGCGGGAAACGAGCAGTACTTC; cdr3_aa: CASSFLAGNEQYF